This T cell receptor beta chain originates from a study of CD8+CD57+ T cells in acquired aplastic anemia. Study-wide findings and caveats: It was found that 25 to 35 CD8+ CDR3 sequences were shared between patients and controls.

Patients selected for sequencing had displayed CD8+CD57+ cell expansion by flow cytometry. Severe acquired aplastic anemia was diagnosed in all patients. Germline lookup yields CDR1 LNHNV and CDR2 YYDKDF (reference sequence). The length of the CDR3 is 17 residues. As concerns this clonotype: The antigen is not known. A junction end diverges from the germline sequence, so it may reflect a read error.

Genomic DNA templated the TCR beta VDJ and CDR3 profiling. MiXCR was run by TCRdb on the reads, yielding one entry per CDR3 protein. This table holds fewer than 250,000 distinct CDR3 sequences, more than 40% found once. The rearrangement links TRBV15 to TRBJ1-1, with D perhaps TRBD1 (5 bases). Sequencing input: sorted CD4+, CD8+, or CD8+CD57+ T cells (not recorded which) from PBMCs. The receptor's source is a human donor with aplastic anemia. The CDR3 here is CASSRERAGQSNTEAFF. The CDR3, as DNA: TGTGCCTCCAGCAGAGAACGTGCAGGGCAGTCAAACACTGAAGCTTTCTTT.